What follows is one T cell receptor beta chain and its context. Antigen: not known. These data belong to a study of graft-versus-host responses after intestinal transplantation. Study as a whole: Transplants given to recipients were multivisceral, liver-intestinal, or isolated intestinal. Study results and limitations: Allografts of patients with graft-donor T cell macrochimerism showed high graft-versus-host to host-versus-graft clone ratios. Among recipient marrow samples, GvH clones were found; some appeared first in ileum or blood.

Germline loops: CDR1 WNHNN, CDR2 SYGVQD (reference sequence). The CDR3 is made up of 15 amino acids. J gave up 5 bases and V 2 bases, and 6 bases lay outside the gene matches. The repertoire was sequenced with immunoSEQ multiplex PCR; TCRdb's copy has only in-frame clones and lacks some. The repertoire holds 35,000 to 50,000 clones, 85% to 95% seen once, with 1.6% in the top ten. This chain links TRBV10-1 with TRBJ2-7; 10 bases agree with TRBD2. This TCR was sampled from a human patient who received an intestinal transplant, so some T cells may come from the graft donor. Sequenced here: PBMCs, sampled 335 days after intestinal transplant. In DNA, the CDR3 is TGCGCCAGCAGTGAGCAGGTAGCGGGAGGCCACGAGCAGTACTTC. Amino acid sequence: CASSEQVAGGHEQYF.